What follows are 30 T cell receptor beta chains derived from one specimen sequenced in a study of cytomegalovirus exposure and HLA in healthy donors (dated by TCRdb to the late 2010s). The library was made by the immunoSEQ multiplex PCR assay. For the multiplex PCR, a mixture combining 60 forward primers for TCR Vbeta segments and 13 reverse primers for TCR Jbeta segments was used. TCRdb took this table from immuneACCESS and kept in-frame rearrangements with V and J called. Such tables lack part of the clones; where checked against another copy, unresolved V genes explain under half of the gap, and the rest is unexplained. For this sample there are tens of thousands of clones; 60% to 85% appear just once. Roughly 22% of the sample belongs to the ten largest clones. Sequencing was carried out using PBMCs. These receptor sequences come from a woman aged 40 to 50 in good health and CMV-seropositive.

V and J are TRBV19 and TRBJ2-7, with 8 bases matching TRBD2. CDR3 length: 14 amino acids. J gave up 6 bases and V 7 bases, and 11 bases lay outside the gene matches. Germline CDR1 LNHDA, CDR2 SQIVND (reference sequence). The CDR3, as DNA: TGTGCCAGTATGGGGGGGACTAGTTTCTCCGAGCAGTACTTC. This sequence encodes CASMGGTSFSEQYF.

V usage is TRBV5-1 and J usage is TRBJ2-1; D possibly corresponds to TRBD2 (6 bases). The CDR3 totals 12 residues. Germline V gene lookup returns CDR1 SGHRS and CDR2 YFSETQ. V lost 6 bases and J 6 bases, leaving 10 bases between the germline ends. CDR3 region: CASNGGINEQFF. The CDR3 region has the DNA TGCGCCAGCAATGGGGGGATCAATGAGCAGTTCTTC.

The rearrangement uses TRBV30 and TRBJ1-1, with D hard to call. From germline, CDR1 is GTSNPN and CDR2 SVGIG (reference sequence). The V gene lost 1 base and the J gene lost 2 bases, with 5 bases spanning the gap. The CDR3 contains 12 residues. For the CDR3, the DNA is TGTGCCTGGAGTGCCCGTAACACTGAAGCTTTCTTT. Residues: CAWSARNTEAFF.

V and J are TRBV7-9 and TRBJ2-7; TRBD2 agrees at 11 bases. This CDR3 contains 14 residues. CDR1 and CDR2 from the germline V gene are SEHNR and FQNEAQ (reference sequence). With 1 base clipped from V and 5 bases from J, the junction kept 1 base outside the gene matches. As DNA, the CDR3 is TGTGCCAGCAGCTTAGTACTAGCGGGAGACGAGCAGTACTTC. Amino acid sequence: CASSLVLAGDEQYF.

CDR3 residues: CASSLAGENYGYTF. The CDR3 DNA sequence: TGCGCCAGCAGCTTGGCCGGGGAGAACTATGGCTACACCTTC. The V and J genes are TRBV5-1 and TRBJ1-2; D gene ambiguous. The germline gives CDR1 SGHRS, CDR2 YFSETQ. Trimming left V 0 bases short and J 2 bases short, with 8 bases between. CDR3 length: 14 amino acids.

The gene calls are TRBV19 and TRBJ1-3; no firm D call. Germline CDR1 reads LNHDA; CDR2 reads SQIVND (reference sequence). V was pared by 2 bases and J by 1 base, with 9 bases between. The CDR3 consists of 15 residues. DNA for the CDR3: TGTGCCAGTAGTATAACGTGGGCTTCTGGAAACACCATATATTTT. This gives the protein CASSITWASGNTIYF.

The J gene is TRBJ1-6, the V gene TRBV5-4, with a possible D match to TRBD1 (5 bases). The CDR3 has 14 amino acids. Germline-derived CDR1 and CDR2 are SGHNT and YYREEE (reference sequence). V dropped 5 bases and J dropped 13 bases, with 19 bases sitting between them. The CDR3 coding sequence is TGTGCCAGCAGTCCGGGGGAAACCCCGGCCCCCCTCCACTTT. Encoded protein: CASSPGETPAPLHF.

The chain links TRBV6-1 to TRBJ2-7, with a weak D call TRBD1 (5 bases). Trimming cost V 5 bases and J 5 bases, with 16 bases left between them. Germline CDR1 is MNHNS and CDR2 is SASEGT. The CDR3 loop spans 14 amino acids. This CDR3 reads CASSRRTNEHEQYF. In nucleotides, the CDR3 is TGTGCCAGCAGTCGTCGGACAAATGAGCACGAGCAGTACTTC.

This clone was detected only once. The chain combines TRBV11-2 with TRBJ1-4, with D hard to call. Germline V gene lookup returns CDR1 SGHAT and CDR2 FQNNGV. The CDR3 is 17 amino acids. The germline V and J ends were trimmed by 6 bases and 0 bases, with 17 bases remaining between them. This CDR3 reads CASRRIGQPATNEKLFF. DNA of the CDR3: TGTGCCAGCAGAAGGATTGGGCAGCCTGCAACTAATGAAAAACTGTTTTTT. Full variable domain (rest looked up from reference TRBV11-2 and TRBJ1-4): EAGVAQSPRYKIIEKRQSVAFWCNPISGHATLYWYQQILGQGPKLLIQFQNNGVVDDSQLPKDRFSAERLKGVDSTLKIQPAKLEDSAVYLCASRRIGQPATNEKLFFGSGTQLSVL.

V usage is TRBV21-1 and J usage is TRBJ1-5. TRBV21-1 constitutes a pseudogene. The CDR3 length is 16 residues. The CDR3 loop is CASSKAPVNRNQPQHF. The DNA for the CDR3 is TGTGCCAGCAGCAAAGCTCCGGTAAATCGCAATCAGCCCCAGCATTTT.

This rearrangement joins TRBV2 to TRBJ1-6, with D maybe TRBD1 (5 bases). Germline values: CDR1 SNHLY, CDR2 FYNNEI. Deletions cut 6 bases from V and 8 bases from J, with 20 bases between. The CDR3 consists of 16 residues. The CDR3 reads CASSEETVRRYSPLHF. The CDR3 nucleotides read TGTGCCAGCAGCGAGGAGACAGTACGCCGGTATTCACCCCTCCACTTT.

This clone appeared once. This sequence joins TRBV7-6 and TRBJ2-1; 8 bases map to TRBD1. This CDR3 spans 15 amino acids. J gave up 2 bases and V 5 bases, and 5 bases lay outside the gene matches. Germline CDR1 and CDR2: SGHVS and FNYEAQ. CDR3 residues: CASSRDRGPYNEQFF. In nucleotides, the CDR3 is TGTGCCAGCAGCCGCGACAGGGGCCCCTACAATGAGCAGTTCTTC.

J is TRBJ2-1 and V is TRBV6-1, with TRBD1 identical over 9 bases. Germline V gene data show CDR1 as MNHNS and CDR2 as SASEGT. V lost 0 bases, J lost 9 bases, and 6 bases stayed unmatched. The CDR3 loop spans 15 amino acids. The DNA of the CDR3 is TGTGCCAGCAGTGAAGCACCGGGACAGGGTATTGAGCAGTTCTTC. The encoded protein is CASSEAPGQGIEQFF.

This chain joins TRBV19 and TRBJ1-1, with D possibly matching TRBD1 (6 bases). The CDR3 loop spans 14 amino acids. Germline lookup yields CDR1 LNHDA and CDR2 SQIVND (reference sequence). Trimming stripped 7 bases from V and 1 base from J, with 13 bases between. The CDR3 nucleotides read TGTGCCAGTAAGAAGGACAGAGGGAACACTGAAGCTTTCTTT. As protein: CASKKDRGNTEAFF.

V is TRBV5-1 and J is TRBJ2-6, with 7 bases fitting TRBD1. This CDR3 contains 17 residues. V gave up 6 bases and J gave up 0 bases; unmatched junction bases: 9. CDR1 and CDR2 from the germline V gene are SGHRS and YFSETQ. CDR3 in amino acids: CASTPPGQISGANVLTF. The CDR3 DNA follows: TGCGCCAGCACCCCCCCGGGACAGATCTCTGGGGCCAACGTCCTGACTTTC.

CDR3: CASSAGTGVSYEQYF. The CDR3, as DNA: TGCGCCAGCAGCGCCGGGACAGGGGTCTCCTACGAGCAGTACTTC. The chain joins TRBV5-1 to TRBJ2-7; the match to TRBD1 covers 10 bases. In germline, CDR1 is SGHRS, CDR2 YFSETQ. V was pared by 4 bases and J by 0 bases, with 4 bases of the junction left unmatched. The CDR3 spans 15 residues.

This clone was seen more than once but under ten times. The rearrangement joins TRBV5-1 to TRBJ2-7, with 8 nucleotides matching TRBD1. Per germline, CDR1 SGHRS and CDR2 YFSETQ. V was pared by 2 bases and J by 1 base, with 2 bases of the junction left unmatched. This CDR3 has 14 residues. DNA for the CDR3: TGCGCCAGCAGCTTCGGGACAGGATCCTACGAGCAGTACTTC. Encoded protein: CASSFGTGSYEQYF.

The chain links TRBV28 to TRBJ2-7; tentatively, D is TRBD2 (7 bases). Germline CDR1 is MDHEN and CDR2 is SYDVKM. This CDR3 is 16 amino acids long. The ends were cut back, 5 bases at V and 5 bases at J, with 22 bases in the middle. CDR3 sequence reads: CASSAPGQGRVNEQYF. The CDR3 nucleotides read TGTGCCAGCAGTGCCCCGGGCCAGGGGAGGGTCAACGAGCAGTACTTC.

This chain links TRBV9 with TRBJ1-1; weak D call: TRBD1 (6 bases). Trimming left V 3 bases short and J 2 bases short, with 8 bases between. The CDR3 totals 13 residues. Germline V CDR1 and CDR2: SGDLS, YYNGEE. The CDR3 here is CASSEQGNTEAFF. The CDR3 nucleotides read TGTGCCAGCAGCGAACAGGGTAACACTGAAGCTTTCTTT.

This clone was observed a single time. The CDR3 bases are TGCGCCAGCAGCCAAGTACAGGGGGTATTCGAGCAGTACTTC. Protein product: CASSQVQGVFEQYF. The V gene is TRBV4-1, the J gene TRBJ2-7; 8 nucleotides match TRBD1. The CDR3 runs 14 residues. Germline V gene lookup returns CDR1 MGHRA and CDR2 YSYEKL. V trimming: 1 base; J trimming: 6 bases; junction bases outside the gene matches: 5.

This clone has more than one count but fewer than ten. The V gene is TRBV25-1, the J gene TRBJ2-1; 8 bases are a match to TRBD1. This CDR3 comprises 15 residues. CDR1 is MGHDK, CDR2 SYGVNS, per germline. V shed 0 bases, J shed 6 bases, and the junction held 4 bases outside the gene matches. As DNA, the CDR3 is TGTGCCAGCAGTGAATACGGGACAGGATTCAATGAGCAGTTCTTC. This translates into CASSEYGTGFNEQFF.

This chain joins TRBV15 and TRBJ1-4, with 9 bases lining up with TRBD1. The CDR3 is 15 residues long. Germline CDR1 and CDR2: LNHNV and YYDKDF (reference sequence). Trimming removed 2 bases from V and 4 bases from J; junction bases left unmatched: 2. The CDR3 reads CATSRRQGVNEKLFF. The CDR3, as DNA: TGTGCCACCAGCAGAAGACAGGGGGTTAATGAAAAACTGTTTTTT.

This clone was observed a single time. CDR3 DNA sequence: TGTGCCAGCAGTGGGGAGGGAGGGCCCGTAATGAACACTGAAGCTTTCTTT. The encoded protein is CASSGEGGPVMNTEAFF. The chain couples TRBV6-1 to TRBJ1-1, with D unresolved. The CDR3 runs to 17 residues. Trimming removed 4 bases from V and 0 bases from J, with 18 bases in between. In germline, CDR1 is MNHNS, CDR2 SASEGT.

This chain connects TRBV25-1 to TRBJ2-7; D is undetermined. Germline V gene sequence: CDR1 MGHDK, CDR2 SYGVNS. CDR3 length equals 12 residues. V was trimmed by 6 bases and J by 3 bases, leaving 9 bases between them. DNA of the CDR3: TGTGCCAGCAGCAAAGACTTCTACGAGCAGTACTTC. It codes for CASSKDFYEQYF.

The rearrangement links TRBV27 to TRBJ1-5, with D tentatively TRBD1 (5 bases). This CDR3 has 16 amino acids. Looked up from germline, CDR1 is MNHEY and CDR2 is SMNVEV (reference sequence). The V end lost 6 bases, the J end lost 0 bases, and 15 bases lay between the germline ends. The CDR3 DNA follows: TGTGCCAGCAGCACCTACAGGCAGAATAGCAATCAGCCCCAGCATTTT. Amino acids: CASSTYRQNSNQPQHF.

V gene TRBV6-6 combines with J gene TRBJ2-7; perhaps TRBD1 as D (6 bases). Trimming took 2 bases from V and 2 from J, leaving 13 bases between them. The germline gives CDR1 MNHNY, CDR2 SVGAGI (reference sequence). This CDR3 is 15 amino acids long. The CDR3 is CASSYQGSGPYEQYF. In nucleotides, the CDR3 is TGTGCCAGCAGTTACCAGGGGTCGGGCCCCTACGAGCAGTACTTC.

J is TRBJ1-5 and V is TRBV6-5; a possible D gene is TRBD1 (6 bases). CDR1 is MNHEY, CDR2 SVGAGI, per germline. V was clipped by 6 bases and J by 7 bases, with 16 bases between them. The CDR3 has 14 residues. The CDR3 reads CASSYGGAGQPQHF. The CDR3, as DNA: TGTGCCAGCAGCTACGGGGGGGCAGGGCAGCCCCAGCATTTT.

The V call is TRBV6-4, the J call TRBJ1-2; no clear D. The CDR3 has 12 residues. CDR1 and CDR2 from the germline V gene are MRHNA and SNTAGT. V shed 4 bases and J shed 5 bases, with 8 bases lying between them. The CDR3 protein is CASSGRVYGYTF. The CDR3 DNA follows: TGTGCCAGCAGTGGGCGGGTATATGGCTACACCTTC.

The rearrangement joins TRBV6-1 to TRBJ2-7; perhaps TRBD1 as D (7 bases). Germline CDR1 is MNHNS and CDR2 is SASEGT. The CDR3 covers 15 residues. V shed 0 bases and J shed 2 bases, with 11 bases lying between them. The CDR3 loop is CASSEARGQTYEQYF. Here the CDR3 DNA reads TGTGCCAGCAGTGAAGCGCGGGGACAGACCTACGAGCAGTACTTC.

This chain joins TRBV6-1 and TRBJ1-1, with D perhaps TRBD1 (6 bases). Looked up from germline, CDR1 is MNHNS and CDR2 is SASEGT. The germline V and J ends were trimmed by 4 bases and 3 bases, with 12 bases remaining between them. There are 14 residues in the CDR3. In DNA, the CDR3 is TGTGCCAGCAGTGGACAGGCATGGTACACTGAAGCTTTCTTT. This encodes CASSGQAWYTEAFF.